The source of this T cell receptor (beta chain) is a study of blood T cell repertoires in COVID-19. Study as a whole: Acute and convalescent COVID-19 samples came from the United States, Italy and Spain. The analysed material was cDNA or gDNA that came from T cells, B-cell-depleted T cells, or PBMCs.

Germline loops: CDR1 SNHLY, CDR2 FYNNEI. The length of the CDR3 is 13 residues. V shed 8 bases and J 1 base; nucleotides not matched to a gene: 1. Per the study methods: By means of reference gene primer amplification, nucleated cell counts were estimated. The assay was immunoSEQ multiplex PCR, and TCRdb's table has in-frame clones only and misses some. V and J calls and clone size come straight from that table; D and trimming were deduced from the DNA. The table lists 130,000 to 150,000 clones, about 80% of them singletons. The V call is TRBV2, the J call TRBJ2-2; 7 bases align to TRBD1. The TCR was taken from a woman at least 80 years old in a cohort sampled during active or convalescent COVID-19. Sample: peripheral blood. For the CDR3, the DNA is TGTGCCAGCCGGGACAGGAACACCGGGGAGCTGTTTTTT. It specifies CASRDRNTGELFF.